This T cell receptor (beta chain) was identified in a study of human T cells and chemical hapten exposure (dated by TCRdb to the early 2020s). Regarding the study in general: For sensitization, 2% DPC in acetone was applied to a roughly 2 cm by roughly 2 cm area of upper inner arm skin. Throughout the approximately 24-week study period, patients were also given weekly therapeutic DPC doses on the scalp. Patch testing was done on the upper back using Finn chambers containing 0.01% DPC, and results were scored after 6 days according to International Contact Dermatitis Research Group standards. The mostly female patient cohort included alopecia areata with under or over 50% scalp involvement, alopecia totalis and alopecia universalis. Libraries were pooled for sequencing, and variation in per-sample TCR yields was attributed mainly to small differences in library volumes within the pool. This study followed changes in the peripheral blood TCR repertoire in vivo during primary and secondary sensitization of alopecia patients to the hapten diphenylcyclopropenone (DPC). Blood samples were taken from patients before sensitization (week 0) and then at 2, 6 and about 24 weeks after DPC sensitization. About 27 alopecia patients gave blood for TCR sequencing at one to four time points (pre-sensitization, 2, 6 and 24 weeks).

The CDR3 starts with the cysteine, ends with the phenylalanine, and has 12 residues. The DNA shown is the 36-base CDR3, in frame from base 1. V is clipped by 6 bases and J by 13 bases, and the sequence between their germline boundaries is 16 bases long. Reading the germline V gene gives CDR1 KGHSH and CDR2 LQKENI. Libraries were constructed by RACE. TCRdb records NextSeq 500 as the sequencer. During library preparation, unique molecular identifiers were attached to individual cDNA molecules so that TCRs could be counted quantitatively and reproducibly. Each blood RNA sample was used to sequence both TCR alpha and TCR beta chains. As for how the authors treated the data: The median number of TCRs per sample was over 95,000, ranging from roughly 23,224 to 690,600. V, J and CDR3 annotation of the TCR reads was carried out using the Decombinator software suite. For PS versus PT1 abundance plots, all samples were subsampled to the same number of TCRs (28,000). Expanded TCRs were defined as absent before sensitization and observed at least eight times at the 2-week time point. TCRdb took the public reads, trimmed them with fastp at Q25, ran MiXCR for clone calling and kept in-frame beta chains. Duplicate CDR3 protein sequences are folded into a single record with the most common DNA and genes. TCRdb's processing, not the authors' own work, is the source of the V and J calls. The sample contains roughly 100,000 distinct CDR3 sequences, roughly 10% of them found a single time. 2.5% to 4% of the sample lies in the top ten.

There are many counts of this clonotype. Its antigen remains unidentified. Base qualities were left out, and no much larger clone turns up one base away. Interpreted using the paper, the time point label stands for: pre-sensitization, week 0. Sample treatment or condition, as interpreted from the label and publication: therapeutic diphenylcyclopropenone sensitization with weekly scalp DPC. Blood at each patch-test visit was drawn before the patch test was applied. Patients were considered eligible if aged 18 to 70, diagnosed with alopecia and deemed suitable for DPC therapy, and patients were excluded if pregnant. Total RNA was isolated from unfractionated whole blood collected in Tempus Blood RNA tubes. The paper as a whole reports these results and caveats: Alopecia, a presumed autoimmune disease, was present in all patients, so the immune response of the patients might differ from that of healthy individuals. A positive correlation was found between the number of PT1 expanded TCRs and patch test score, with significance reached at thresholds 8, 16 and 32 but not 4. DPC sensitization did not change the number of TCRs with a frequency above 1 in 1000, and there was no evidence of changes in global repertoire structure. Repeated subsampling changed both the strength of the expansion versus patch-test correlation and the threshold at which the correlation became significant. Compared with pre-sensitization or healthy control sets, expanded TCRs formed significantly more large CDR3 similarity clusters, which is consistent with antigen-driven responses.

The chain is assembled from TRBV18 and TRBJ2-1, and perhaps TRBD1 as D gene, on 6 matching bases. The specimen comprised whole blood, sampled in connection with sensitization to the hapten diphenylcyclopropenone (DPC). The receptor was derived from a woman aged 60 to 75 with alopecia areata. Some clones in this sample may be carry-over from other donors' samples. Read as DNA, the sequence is TGTGCCAGCTCTCCCGACAGGCCCCTTCAGTTCTTC. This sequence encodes CASSPDRPLQFF.